This is a list of T cell receptor beta chains from one sample in a study of blood T cell repertoires in COVID-19. Some clones are missing from TCRdb's copy, which holds only in-frame ones; the method was immunoSEQ multiplex PCR. Of 200,000 to 300,000 clones listed, around 88% are singletons. The sample comprised PBMCs or T cells enriched from blood (not recorded which). All receptors derive from a woman in her forties with acute COVID-19. Each CDR3 is given with its conserved first and last residue. The D gene is left open where the match is weak. Not all rows give a size; the values are once, few, many and, for expanded clones, a class.

size,V,J,D,DNA,CDR3
NA,TRBV28,TRBJ1-2,TRBD1,TGTGCCAGCACAGGGGGGAATTCTAACTATGGCTACACCTTC,CASTGGNSNYGYTF
NA,TRBV11-2,TRBJ1-4,NA,TGTGCCAGCAGCTTCGACGGAGCAACTAATGAAAAACTGTTTTTT,CASSFDGATNEKLFF
NA,TRBV7-2,TRBJ2-3,TRBD2,TGTGCCAGCAGCTTGAGACTAGCGGGGGGGAGGGCCTCGCAGTATTTT,CASSLRLAGGRASQYF
NA,TRBV7-2,TRBJ1-1,TRBD1,TGTGCCAGCAGCTTTGGGGCGTATGACAGGGTAGACACTGAAGCTTTCTTT,CASSFGAYDRVDTEAFF
NA,TRBV29-1,TRBJ1-1,NA,TGCAGCGGTCGGTCGAGCACTGAAGCTTTCTTT,CSGRSSTEAFF
NA,TRBV18,TRBJ1-4,NA,TGTGCCACCCGTGGGGGGGAAAAACTGTTTTTT,CATRGGEKLFF
NA,TRBV11-2,TRBJ2-1,TRBD1,TGTGCCAGCAGACCCGGGACAGGGGGCTACAATGAGCAGTTCTTC,CASRPGTGGYNEQFF
once,TRBV7-8,TRBJ2-1,NA,TGTGCCAGCAGCCCCCGGGGACTTACCAATGAGCAGTTCTTC,CASSPRGLTNEQFF
few,TRBV29-1,TRBJ1-1,NA,TGCAGCGTTCGTCGGGATGCTGAAGCTTTCTTT,CSVRRDAEAFF
few,TRBV5-6,TRBJ1-1,NA,TGTGCCAGCACCAAACCTCAGGGGAACACTGAAGCTTTCTTT,CASTKPQGNTEAFF
NA,TRBV6-4,TRBJ1-2,TRBD1,TGTGCCAGCAGTTACCCGGGACAGGGGATCTATGGCTACACCTTC,CASSYPGQGIYGYTF
NA,TRBV4-2,TRBJ2-7,TRBD1,TGTGCCAGCAGCCAAGATCCCGGACAGGGATCCGACGAGCAGTACTTC,CASSQDPGQGSDEQYF
NA,TRBV6-2/TRBV6-3,TRBJ1-2,NA,TGTGCCAGCAGTTACGGGATCAGGGAAGAGGGCTACACCTTC,CASSYGIREEGYTF
NA,TRBV11-3,TRBJ2-5,TRBD1,TGTGCCAGCAGCTTAGCCGGGACAGGGGGTGAGACCCAGTACTTC,CASSLAGTGGETQYF
NA,TRBV6-1,TRBJ1-2,TRBD1,TGTGCCAGCAGTGTAGATCACGTTTATGGCCGGACAGGGGGCTATGGCTACACCTTC,CASSVDHVYGRTGGYGYTF